This T cell receptor beta chain was found in a study of blood T cells in healthy people across ages. Germline CDR1 and CDR2: SGHAT and FQNNGV. The V end lost 6 bases, the J end lost 1 base, and 9 bases lay between the germline ends. The CDR3 runs to 13 residues. Primers used in a second PCR of roughly 7 to 12 cycles were a sample-barcoded 5' primer and a J-beta primer mix. TCRdb re-called the 5' RACE reads through MiXCR, storing one row per CDR3 protein. The table shows around 1,700,000 distinct CDR3 sequences, with roughly 30% occurring only once. The sequence derives from a woman aged 25 to 39 in good health. The chain joins TRBV11-2 to TRBJ1-1; D unresolved. The sequenced sample consisted of blood. The chain's CDR3 is CASRGAPNTEAFF. CDR3 bases: TGTGCCAGCAGGGGAGCGCCGAACACTGAAGCTTTCTTT.